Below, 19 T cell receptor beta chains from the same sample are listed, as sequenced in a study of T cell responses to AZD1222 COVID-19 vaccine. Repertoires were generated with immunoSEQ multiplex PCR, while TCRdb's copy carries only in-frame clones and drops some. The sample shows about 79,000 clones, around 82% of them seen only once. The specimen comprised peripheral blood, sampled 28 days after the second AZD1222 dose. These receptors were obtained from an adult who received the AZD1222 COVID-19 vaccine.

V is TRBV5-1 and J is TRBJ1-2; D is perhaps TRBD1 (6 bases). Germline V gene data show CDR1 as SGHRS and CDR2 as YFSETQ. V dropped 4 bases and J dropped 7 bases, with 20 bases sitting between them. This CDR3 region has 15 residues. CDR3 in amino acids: CASSLGDIRVGGYTF. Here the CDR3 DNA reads TGCGCCAGCAGCCTGGGGGACATTAGGGTCGGTGGCTACACCTTC.

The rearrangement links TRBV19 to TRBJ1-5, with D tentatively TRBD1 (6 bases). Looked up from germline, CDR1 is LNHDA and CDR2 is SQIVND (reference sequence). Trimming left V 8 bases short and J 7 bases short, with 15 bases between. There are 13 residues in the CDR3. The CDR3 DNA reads TGTGCCAGTGCCACAGGGCGGAAACAGCCCCAGCATTTT. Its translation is CASATGRKQPQHF.

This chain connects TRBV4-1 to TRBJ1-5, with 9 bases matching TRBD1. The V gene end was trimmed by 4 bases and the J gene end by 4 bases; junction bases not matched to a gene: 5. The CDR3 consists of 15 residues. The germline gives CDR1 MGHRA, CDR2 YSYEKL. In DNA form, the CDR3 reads TGCGCCAGCAGCCGCGCAGGGACAGGGAATCAGCCCCAGCATTTT. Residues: CASSRAGTGNQPQHF.

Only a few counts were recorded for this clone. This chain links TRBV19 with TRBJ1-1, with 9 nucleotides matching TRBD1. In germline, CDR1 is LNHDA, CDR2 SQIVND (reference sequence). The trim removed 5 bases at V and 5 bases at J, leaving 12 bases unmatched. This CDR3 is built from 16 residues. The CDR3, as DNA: TGTGCCAGTAGTCTCCGCCCGGACAGGGGAGGTACTGAAGCTTTCTTT. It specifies CASSLRPDRGGTEAFF.

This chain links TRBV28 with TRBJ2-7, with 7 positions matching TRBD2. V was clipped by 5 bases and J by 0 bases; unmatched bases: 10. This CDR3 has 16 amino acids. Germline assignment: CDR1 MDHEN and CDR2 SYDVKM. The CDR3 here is CASSPPLGRSSYEQYF. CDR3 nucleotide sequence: TGTGCCAGCAGTCCCCCCCTCGGGAGGAGCTCCTACGAGCAGTACTTC.

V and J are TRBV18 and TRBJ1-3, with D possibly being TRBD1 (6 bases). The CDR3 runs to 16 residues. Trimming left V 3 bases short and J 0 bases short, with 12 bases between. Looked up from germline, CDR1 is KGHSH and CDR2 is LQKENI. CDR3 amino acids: CASSPSTGLSGNTIYF. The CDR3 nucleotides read TGTGCCAGCTCACCCTCGACAGGTCTCTCTGGAAACACCATATATTTT.

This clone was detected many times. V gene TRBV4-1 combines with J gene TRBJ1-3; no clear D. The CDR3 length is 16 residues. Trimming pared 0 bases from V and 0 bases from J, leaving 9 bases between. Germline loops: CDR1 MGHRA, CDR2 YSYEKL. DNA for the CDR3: TGCGCCAGCAGCCAAGAGTTACAGCTCTCTGGAAACACCATATATTTT. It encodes CASSQELQLSGNTIYF.

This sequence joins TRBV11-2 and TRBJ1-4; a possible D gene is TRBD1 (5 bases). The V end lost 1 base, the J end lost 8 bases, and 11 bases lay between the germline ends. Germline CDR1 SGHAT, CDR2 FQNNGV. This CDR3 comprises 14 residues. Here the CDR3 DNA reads TGTGCCAGCAGCTTAGTCAGGGAGGGGGAAAAACTGTTTTTT. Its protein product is CASSLVREGEKLFF.

The CDR3 coding sequence is TGTGCCAGCATCAGGGACAGGGATGTTTTAGGCTACACCTTC. Protein: CASIRDRDVLGYTF. The V call is TRBV2, the J call TRBJ1-2, with 9 positions matching TRBD1. The V segment lost 7 bases and the J segment 8 bases; nucleotides outside the gene matches: 11. CDR1 SNHLY and CDR2 FYNNEI come from the germline V gene. The CDR3 totals 14 residues.

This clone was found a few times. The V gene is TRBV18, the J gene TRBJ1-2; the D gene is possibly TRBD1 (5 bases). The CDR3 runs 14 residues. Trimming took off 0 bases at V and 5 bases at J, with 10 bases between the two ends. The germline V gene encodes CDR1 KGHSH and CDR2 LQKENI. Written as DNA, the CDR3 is TGTGCCAGCTCACCACCAGGACAAATTTATGGCTACACCTTC. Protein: CASSPPGQIYGYTF.

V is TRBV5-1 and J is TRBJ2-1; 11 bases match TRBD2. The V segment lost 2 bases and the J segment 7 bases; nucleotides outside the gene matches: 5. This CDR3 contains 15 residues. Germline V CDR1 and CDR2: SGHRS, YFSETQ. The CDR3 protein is CASSLVAGGPNEQFF. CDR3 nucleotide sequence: TGCGCCAGCAGCTTAGTAGCGGGAGGGCCAAATGAGCAGTTCTTC.

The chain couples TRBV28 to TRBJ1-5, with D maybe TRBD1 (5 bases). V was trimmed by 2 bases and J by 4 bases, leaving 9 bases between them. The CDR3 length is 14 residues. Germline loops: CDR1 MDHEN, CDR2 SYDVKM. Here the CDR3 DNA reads TGTGCCAGCAGTTTAGGGGGGAATAATCAGCCCCAGCATTTT. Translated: CASSLGGNNQPQHF.

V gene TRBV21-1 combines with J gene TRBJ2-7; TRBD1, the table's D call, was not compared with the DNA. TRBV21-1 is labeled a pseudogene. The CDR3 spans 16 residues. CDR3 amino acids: CASSKSGSSGVHEQYF. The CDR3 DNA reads TGTGCCAGCAGCAAATCGGGGTCCTCAGGGGTCCACGAGCAGTACTTC.

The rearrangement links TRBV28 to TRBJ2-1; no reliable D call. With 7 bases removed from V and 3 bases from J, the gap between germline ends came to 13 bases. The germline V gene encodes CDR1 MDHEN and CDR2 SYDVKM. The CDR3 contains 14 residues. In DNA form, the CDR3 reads TGTGCCAGCACCGCACCACAGCTCTACAATGAGCAGTTCTTC. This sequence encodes CASTAPQLYNEQFF.

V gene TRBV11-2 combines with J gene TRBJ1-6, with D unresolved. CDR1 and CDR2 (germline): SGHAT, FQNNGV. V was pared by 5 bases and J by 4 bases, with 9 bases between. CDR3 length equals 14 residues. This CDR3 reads CASSPGRYNSPLHF. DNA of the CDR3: TGTGCCAGCAGCCCCGGGCGGTATAATTCACCCCTCCACTTT.

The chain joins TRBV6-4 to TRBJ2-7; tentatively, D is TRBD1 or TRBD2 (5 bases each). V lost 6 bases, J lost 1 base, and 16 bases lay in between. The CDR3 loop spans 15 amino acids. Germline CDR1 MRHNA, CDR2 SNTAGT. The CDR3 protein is CASSGEGAKSYEQYF. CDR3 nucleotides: TGTGCCAGCAGCGGGGAAGGGGCGAAGTCCTACGAGCAGTACTTC.

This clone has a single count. CDR3 in amino acids: CASSTRRFEKMNTEAFF. The CDR3 DNA is TGTGCCAGCAGTACCAGGAGATTTGAAAAAATGAACACTGAAGCTTTCTTT. The chain links TRBV6-2 or TRBV6-3 to TRBJ1-1; D ambiguous. The CDR3 covers 17 residues. Trimming stripped 5 bases from V and 0 bases from J, with 19 bases between. Germline V gene data show CDR1 as MNHEY and CDR2 as SVGEGT.

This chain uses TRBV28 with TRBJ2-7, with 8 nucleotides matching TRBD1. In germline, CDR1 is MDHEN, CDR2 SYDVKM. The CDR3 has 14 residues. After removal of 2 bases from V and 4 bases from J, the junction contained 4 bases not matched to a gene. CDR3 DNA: TGTGCCAGCAGTTTAGGGACAGGAGCATACGAGCAGTACTTC. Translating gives CASSLGTGAYEQYF.

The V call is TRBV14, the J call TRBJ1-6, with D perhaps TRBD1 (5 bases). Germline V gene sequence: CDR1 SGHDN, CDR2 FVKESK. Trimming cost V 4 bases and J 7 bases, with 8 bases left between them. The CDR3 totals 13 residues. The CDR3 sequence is CASSPRGNSPLHF. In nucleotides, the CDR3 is TGTGCCAGCAGCCCGCGGGGGAATTCACCCCTCCACTTT.